These T cell receptor beta chains were read from a single sample in a study of shared clonotypes between healthy human individuals. Clones were read by immunoSEQ multiplex PCR, and TCRdb kept only the in-frame ones, dropping some. The table includes approximately 2.1 million clones, 93% detected once. The specimen sequenced was naive CD4+ T cells from PBMCs. The receptors originated from a young man in good health. Some clones in this sample may be carry-over from other donors' samples. Each CDR3 is given with its conserved first and last residue. The order of the fields is D gene, clone size, V gene, J gene, CDR3 DNA, CDR3 protein. D genes are given only for firm matches. Only some rows state a clone size, as once, few, many or a class for expanded clones.

>.|.|TRBV5-4|TRBJ1-2
TGTGCCAGCAGCCCCTCCGCAGCTAACTATGGCTACACCTTC
CASSPSAANYGYTF
>TRBD2|.|TRBV7-3|TRBJ2-5
TGTGCCAGCAGCCCGGCGGGGGGCAGGGAGACCCAGTACTTC
CASSPAGGRETQYF
>.|.|TRBV28|TRBJ1-5
TGTGCTTCACGGGACCTGGCATATCAGCCCCAGCATTTT
CASRDLAYQPQHF
>.|.|TRBV5-1|TRBJ2-3
TGCGCCAGCAGCATCACGGACATCCGCACAGATACGCAGTATTTT
CASSITDIRTDTQYF
>TRBD1|few|TRBV30|TRBJ1-4
TGTGCCTGGGGGACAGGAGGGGAAAAACTGTTTTTT
CAWGTGGEKLFF
>.|.|TRBV30|TRBJ2-7
TGTGCCTGGAGCGCACTGGGGGTGCGGTGGGACGAGCAGTACTTC
CAWSALGVRWDEQYF
>.|.|TRBV6-5|TRBJ2-2
TGTGCCAGCAGTTACTCAACTGGGCCCGGGGAGCTGTTTTTT
CASSYSTGPGELFF
>TRBD1|.|TRBV30|TRBJ1-2
TGTGCCCGGTTTCCGGGGACAGGGCCCTATGGCTACACCTTC
CARFPGTGPYGYTF
>.|.|TRBV11-2|TRBJ2-7
TGTGCCAGCAGCTTAGTAGGGGCCCTCTACGAGCAGTACTTC
CASSLVGALYEQYF
>TRBD1|.|TRBV10-3|TRBJ2-7
TGTGCCATCAGTGTAGCTCGGGACAGGAGACTTTCTAGCTCCTACGAGCAGTACTTC
CAISVARDRRLSSSYEQYF
>.|.|TRBV5-6|TRBJ1-2
TGTGCCAGCAGCCTACCCCCGGGAAATGGCTACACCTTC
CASSLPPGNGYTF
>TRBD1|.|TRBV13|TRBJ1-4
TGTGCCAGCAGCTTGACAGGGGGAGTCACTAATGAAAAACTGTTTTTT
CASSLTGGVTNEKLFF
>TRBD2|.|TRBV4-1|TRBJ2-4
TGCGCCAGCAGCCTAGGACTAGCGGGCTCCTTAGCCAAAAACATTCAGTACTTC
CASSLGLAGSLAKNIQYF
>.|.|TRBV19|TRBJ2-2
TGTGCCAGTAGTATGCTGTGGGGAGCCCGGACGAGGAACACCGGGGAGCTGTTTTTT
CASSMLWGARTRNTGELFF
>TRBD2|.|TRBV27|TRBJ2-1
TGTGCCAGCAGTTCCGGGACTAGCGGGAGAACCGATGAGCAGTTCTTC
CASSSGTSGRTDEQFF
>.|.|TRBV10-3|TRBJ2-5
TGTGCCATCAGTGAGTCGAAGGGAGCGGGTGAGACCCAGTACTTC
CAISESKGAGETQYF
>.|.|TRBV7-2|TRBJ2-2
TGTGCCAGCAGCTTAGTTGGGACAACGGGCGGGGAGCTGTTTTTT
CASSLVGTTGGELFF
>.|.|TRBV28|TRBJ1-1
TGTGCCAGCAGTTTTCGGGGGGCGAAGAACACTGAAGCTTTCTTT
CASSFRGAKNTEAFF
>.|.|TRBV30|TRBJ1-2
TGTGCCTGGTCCGGGACGAGCTATGGCTACACCTTC
CAWSGTSYGYTF
>.|.|TRBV5-1|TRBJ1-5
TGCGCCAGCAGCTTGGTGGGCAGATATAGCAATCAGCCCCAGCATTTT
CASSLVGRYSNQPQHF
>.|.|TRBV4-3|TRBJ2-2
TGCGCCGCTGGGCCCCGCGGGGAGCTGTTTTTT
CAAGPRGELFF
>.|.|TRBV2|TRBJ2-4
TGTGCCAGCGACCGGGACGGACTCATACTAGCCAAAAACATTCAGTACTTC
CASDRDGLILAKNIQYF
>.|.|TRBV5-1|TRBJ1-1
TGCGCCAGCAGCTCACCCGAGATTAAGAACACTGAAGCTTTCTTT
CASSSPEIKNTEAFF
>.|.|TRBV29-1|TRBJ2-5
TGCAGCGTTCAGGGGGGAGAAGAGACCCAGTACTTC
CSVQGGEETQYF
>TRBD2|.|TRBV19|TRBJ2-1
TGTGCCAGTAGGGGACTCGGGACTAGCGGGAGAAAGAGTGAGTCCTACAATGAGCAGTTCTTC
CASRGLGTSGRKSESYNEQFF
>.|.|TRBV18|TRBJ1-3
TGTGCCAGCTCACTCACTCATAACTCTGGAAACACCATATATTTT
CASSLTHNSGNTIYF
>.|once|TRBV5-1|TRBJ1-1
TGCGCCAGCAGCTTGGCATCATTCCGCATTGAAGCTTTCTTT
CASSLASFRIEAFF
>.|.|TRBV28|TRBJ2-3
TGTGCCAGCAGTTTGCAGGGACCCACAGATACGCAGTATTTT
CASSLQGPTDTQYF
>.|.|TRBV27|TRBJ2-7
TGTGCCAGCAGTTCCTACGGGGCGAGATACGAGCAGTACTTC
CASSSYGARYEQYF
>TRBD2|.|TRBV4-3|TRBJ2-1
TGCGCCAGCAGCCAAGCGGTGGCGGGAGGTACCTACAATGAGCAGTTCTTC
CASSQAVAGGTYNEQFF
>TRBD1|.|TRBV2|TRBJ2-1
TGTGCCAGCAGAACACAGGGGTCCCCGCTCTTGAATGAGCAGTTCTTC
CASRTQGSPLLNEQFF
>TRBD2|.|TRBV2|TRBJ2-7
TGTGCCAGCAGCAGCGGGAGGTCCTACGAGCAGTACTTC
CASSSGRSYEQYF
>.|.|TRBV28|TRBJ2-3
TGTGCCAGCAGTTTAAGGAGCCACCGGGGAGATACGCAGTATTTT
CASSLRSHRGDTQYF
>TRBD1|.|TRBV7-6|TRBJ2-5
TGTGCCAGCAGCCCCAGGGGGGAGACCCAGTACTTC
CASSPRGETQYF
>.|.|TRBV10-1|TRBJ1-2
TGCGCCAGCAGTGAGGGCAGCTATGGCTACACCTTC
CASSEGSYGYTF
>.|.|TRBV28|TRBJ1-2
TGTGCCAGCAGTTTTAGTTGGGCATCACGGGGCTACACCTTC
CASSFSWASRGYTF
>.|.|TRBV5-1|TRBJ1-2
TGCGCCAGCAGCCCCGGGACCCTGGGGAACTATGGCTACACCTTC
CASSPGTLGNYGYTF
>.|.|TRBV15|TRBJ2-5
TGTGCCACCAGCAGAGATGTTTTAGCTACGTCGAAAGAGACCCAGTACTTC
CATSRDVLATSKETQYF
>TRBD1|.|TRBV7-2|TRBJ1-1
TGTGCCAGCAGCTTAGCCACAGGGGTTGCCACTGAAGCTTTCTTT
CASSLATGVATEAFF
>TRBD2|.|TRBV9|TRBJ2-1
TGTGCCAGCAGCGTAGGGCTAGCGGGAGGAAACTACAATGAGCAGTTCTTC
CASSVGLAGGNYNEQFF
>.|.|TRBV5-1|TRBJ2-3
TGCGCCAGCAGCATCCTCACAGATACGCAGTATTTT
CASSILTDTQYF
>.|.|TRBV28|TRBJ2-7
TGTGCCAGCAGTTTAAGTAGTTCCGAGCAGTACTTC
CASSLSSSEQYF
>TRBD1|.|TRBV19|TRBJ2-7
TGTGCCAGTAGTATTGGGACAGGCCTCTCCTACGAGCAGTACTTC
CASSIGTGLSYEQYF
>TRBD1|.|TRBV28|TRBJ1-2
TGTGCCAGCAGTCCCCGGGACAGGGGTTCGGGCTATGGCTACACCTTC
CASSPRDRGSGYGYTF
>.|.|TRBV7-2|TRBJ1-1
TGTGCCAGCAGCTTAGCTAAGAACACTGAAGCTTTCTTT
CASSLAKNTEAFF
>.|once|TRBV18|TRBJ1-1
TGTGCCAGCTCACCACCGCATCAAGGGGGTCACACTGAAGCTTTCTTT
CASSPPHQGGHTEAFF
>TRBD1|.|TRBV27|TRBJ2-3
TGTGCCAGCAGTCACCGAGCCTGGTATGGGACAGGGGAAGATACGCAGTATTTT
CASSHRAWYGTGEDTQYF
>.|.|TRBV7-2|TRBJ1-1
TGTGCCAGCAGCTTTGTTCCGAACACTGAAGCTTTCTTT
CASSFVPNTEAFF
>.|.|TRBV7-2|TRBJ2-1
TGTGCCAGCAGCTCCCAGAGGGGAACCAATGAGCAGTTCTTC
CASSSQRGTNEQFF
>.|.|TRBV5-1|TRBJ2-5
TGCGCCAGCAGCCCGGGGTGGGCCCAAGAGACCCAGTACTTC
CASSPGWAQETQYF
>.|.|TRBV7-9|TRBJ2-1
TGTGCCAGCAGTTTACATCTGGGCTCCTACAATGAGCAGTTCTTC
CASSLHLGSYNEQFF